The T cell receptor (beta chain) under discussion was sequenced for a study of blood T cell repertoires in COVID-19. Study background: The study drew acute and convalescent COVID-19 samples from the United States, Italy and Spain. T cells, B-cell-depleted T cells, or PBMCs supplied cDNA or gDNA.

The germline CDR1 and CDR2 sequences are SEHNR and FQNEAQ (reference sequence). CDR3 length: 15 residues. The V gene lost 5 bases and the J gene lost 3 bases, with 14 bases spanning the gap. Authors' processing steps: Researchers report that nucleated cell counts were estimated from reference gene primer amplification. Sequencing was performed with immunoSEQ multiplex PCR; in TCRdb, only in-frame clones are kept and a portion is missing. The V and J calls and clone size were taken over from that table, and D and trimming were inferred from the DNA. The profile shows 380,000 or so clones, 75% to 90% of them singletons.

Source material: peripheral blood. V is TRBV7-9 and J is TRBJ2-1; no firm D call. This clonotype was sampled from a woman between 55 and 75 years old with COVID-19, enrolled during active disease. CDR3: CASSPLLWSYNEQFF. The CDR3 bases are TGTGCCAGCAGCCCCCTCTTGTGGAGCTACAATGAGCAGTTCTTC.